The clone carrying this T cell receptor (beta chain) was counted at least ten times. Its antigen remains unidentified. The PBMCs had their origin in approximately 10 ml of fresh peripheral blood. The CDR3 regions of TCR beta were amplified from RNA transcripts. Using the HTBI primer set, a first-round RT-PCR was run on the TCR CDR3. TCRdb ran MiXCR on the multiplex PCR reads and lists one entry per CDR3 protein. The repertoire holds some 400,000 distinct CDR3 sequences, with about 14% as singletons. This record comes from a study of T cells in Graves' hyperthyroidism and ophthalmopathy. Regarding the study as a whole: Median prediction lead before ophthalmopathy onset was roughly 6 months with the model.

The germline gives CDR1 ENHRY, CDR2 SYGVKD. This CDR3 region has 14 residues. Trimming stripped 4 bases from V and 0 bases from J, with 6 bases between. This receptor was identified in a man aged 25-45 years with Graves' hyperthyroidism that later progressed to Graves' ophthalmopathy. The chain uses TRBV10-3 and TRBJ1-4, with D maybe TRBD1 (5 bases). Sequencing used blood. CDR3 DNA sequence: TGTGCCATCAGTGCGGGGGCAACTAATGAAAAACTGTTTTTT. Encoded protein: CAISAGATNEKLFF.